The 20 T cell receptor beta chains reported below all come from one sample, sequenced in a study of blood T cell repertoires in COVID-19. Repertoires were generated with immunoSEQ multiplex PCR, while TCRdb's copy carries only in-frame clones and drops some. The sample has tens of thousands of clones; more than 70% are singletons. The sample comprised PBMCs or T cells enriched from blood (not recorded which). Receptors originate from a woman between 40 and 55 years old who had recovered from COVID-19.

V usage is TRBV29-1 and J usage is TRBJ2-5, with TRBD2 matching 10 bases. The germline V gene has CDR1 SQVTM and CDR2 ANQGSEA. The V segment lost 1 base and the J segment 7 bases; nucleotides outside the gene matches: 15. The CDR3 runs to 17 residues. For the CDR3, the DNA is TGCAGCGTTGAAGCACCCGGGCCCGGGACTAGCGATGGGACCCAGTACTTC. This translates into CSVEAPGPGTSDGTQYF.

The J gene is TRBJ1-2, the V gene TRBV28; 7 bases align to TRBD1. V shed 6 bases, J shed 4 bases, and the junction held 14 bases outside the gene matches. Germline V CDR1 and CDR2: MDHEN, SYDVKM. The CDR3 consists of 16 residues. The CDR3 DNA reads as TGTGCCAGCAGCCCAGGGGGGCTCGGGGTCTTCTATGGCTACACCTTC. Amino acids: CASSPGGLGVFYGYTF.

J is TRBJ1-2 and V is TRBV5-1; a weak D match, TRBD1 (5 bases). The ends were cut back, 5 bases at V and 3 bases at J, with 11 bases in the middle. This CDR3 spans 13 amino acids. The germline V gene has CDR1 SGHRS and CDR2 YFSETQ. The CDR3 sequence is CASSPGGDYGYTF. The CDR3 bases are TGCGCCAGCAGTCCGGGGGGTGACTATGGCTACACCTTC.

The genes are TRBV7-9 and TRBJ1-2, with 8 bases lining up with TRBD1. The germline gives CDR1 SEHNR, CDR2 FQNEAQ (reference sequence). The CDR3 is 17 amino acids. Germline trimming cut 1 base from V and 3 bases from J; bases unmatched to any gene: 10. CDR3 amino acids: CASSLDLDRGFDYGYTF. The CDR3, as DNA: TGTGCCAGCAGCTTAGACCTAGACAGGGGATTTGACTATGGCTACACCTTC.

Only one count was recorded for this clone. The chain carries TRBV12-3 or TRBV12-4 and TRBJ1-1, with no clear D. This CDR3 is built from 12 residues. Deletions cut 8 bases from V and 0 bases from J, with 7 bases between. This CDR3 is CASPPMNTEAFF. The CDR3 DNA reads as TGTGCCAGCCCCCCCATGAACACTGAAGCTTTCTTT.

Notes on this clone: Other DNA sequences in this specimen translate into the identical CDR3. CDR3 in DNA: TGCGCCAGCAGCTTCGGGGGGAACACCGGGGAGCTGTTTTTT. Protein product: CASSFGGNTGELFF. The rearrangement joins TRBV5-1 to TRBJ2-2, with a weak D call TRBD2 (6 bases). V lost 2 bases to trimming and J lost 1 base, with 6 bases between them. Germline V CDR1 and CDR2: SGHRS, YFSETQ. The CDR3 is 14 residues long.

This chain uses TRBV29-1 with TRBJ2-1, with 9 bases identical to TRBD1. CDR3 length: 15 residues. V shed 1 base and J 9 bases; nucleotides not matched to a gene: 10. Germline V gives CDR1 SQVTM, CDR2 ANQGSEA. The CDR3 loop is CSVEGRGQGQGEQFF. CDR3 nucleotides: TGCAGCGTTGAAGGGAGGGGACAGGGACAGGGTGAGCAGTTCTTC.

The rearrangement links TRBV9 to TRBJ2-1; TRBD2 aligns across 13 bases. Germline values: CDR1 SGDLS, CDR2 YYNGEE. The CDR3 is 16 amino acids. J was trimmed by 5 bases and V by 3 bases; bases with no gene match: 5. CDR3 in DNA: TGTGCCAGCAGCGGCTCTGGACTAGCGGGGGACAATGAGCAGTTCTTC. Translation gives CASSGSGLAGDNEQFF.

The chain is built from TRBV21-1 and TRBJ1-2. TRBV21-1 is an annotated pseudogene. The CDR3 has 15 amino acids. The CDR3 DNA is TGTGCCAGCAGCAAACATCGGGGTAATAGCTATGGCTACACCTTC. This codes for CASSKHRGNSYGYTF.

This chain joins TRBV29-1 and TRBJ2-7; the match to TRBD2 covers 7 bases. Germline trimming cut 5 bases from V and 2 bases from J; bases unmatched to any gene: 3. This CDR3 is 12 amino acids long. In germline, CDR1 is SQVTM, CDR2 ANQGSEA. CDR3 region: CSVTGTTYEQYF. The CDR3 DNA follows: TGCAGCGTTACCGGGACTACCTACGAGCAGTACTTC.

The chain combines TRBV19 with TRBJ1-1; a possible D gene is TRBD1 (6 bases). The germline CDR1 and CDR2 sequences are LNHDA and SQIVND (reference sequence). Trimming took 1 base from V and 1 from J, leaving 10 bases between them. There are 15 residues in the CDR3. For the CDR3, the DNA is TGTGCCAGTAGTATAGCGACAGGAAAGAACACTGAAGCTTTCTTT. Encoded protein: CASSIATGKNTEAFF.

The rearrangement links TRBV19 to TRBJ1-3; the match to TRBD1 covers 8 bases. With 3 bases clipped from V and 0 bases from J, the junction kept 1 base outside the gene matches. Germline CDR1 is LNHDA and CDR2 is SQIVND (reference sequence). This CDR3 contains 15 residues. The CDR3 is CASSMTGDSGNTIYF. The CDR3 DNA reads TGTGCCAGTAGTATGACAGGGGACTCTGGAAACACCATATATTTT.

V usage is TRBV10-3 and J usage is TRBJ2-5; TRBD2 aligns across 10 bases. V was clipped by 3 bases and J by 4 bases; unmatched bases: 5. Germline assignment: CDR1 ENHRY and CDR2 SYGVKD. The CDR3 totals 15 residues. The CDR3 nucleotides read TGTGCCATCAGTGACTCTAGGACTAGCGGAGAGACCCAGTACTTC. It encodes CAISDSRTSGETQYF.

V gene TRBV4-1 combines with J gene TRBJ2-3; 12 bases align to TRBD2. The germline V gene encodes CDR1 MGHRA and CDR2 YSYEKL. The V gene end was trimmed by 5 bases and the J gene end by 1 base; junction bases not matched to a gene: 13. The CDR3 length is 19 residues. CDR3 amino acids: CASSGTGTSGQIGTDTQYF. Here the CDR3 DNA reads TGCGCCAGCAGCGGAACCGGGACTAGCGGGCAAATTGGCACAGATACGCAGTATTTT.

The CDR3, as DNA: TGTGCCACCAGTGATTTGAGGGTGACTAGCGGGGGGGCAATTGATACGCAGTATTTT. Encoded protein: CATSDLRVTSGGAIDTQYF. The chain employs TRBV24-1 and TRBJ2-3; 14 bases are shared with TRBD2. Trimming cost V 0 bases and J 6 bases; bases outside gene matches: 10. CDR1 and CDR2 (germline): KGHDR, SFDVKD. The CDR3 has 19 residues.

V and J are TRBV4-2 and TRBJ2-3; 14 positions agree with TRBD2. The germline CDR1 and CDR2 sequences are LGHNA and YNFKEQ. Trimming cost V 1 base and J 2 bases; bases outside gene matches: 2. This CDR3 region has 17 residues. This CDR3 is CASSQATSGGVTDTQYF. The CDR3, as DNA: TGTGCCAGCAGCCAAGCGACTAGCGGGGGGGTCACAGATACGCAGTATTTT.

J is TRBJ1-2 and V is TRBV19; D gene ambiguous. CDR3 length: 13 residues. CDR1 is LNHDA, CDR2 SQIVND, per germline (reference sequence). Trimming pared 4 bases from V and 6 bases from J, leaving 12 bases between. The CDR3 nucleotides read TGTGCCAGTAGTACAGGAAGGCCCGATGGCTACACCTTC. Translation gives CASSTGRPDGYTF.

The V call is TRBV5-1, the J call TRBJ2-5; a possible D gene is TRBD2 (7 bases). CDR3 length equals 16 residues. Per the germline V gene, CDR1 is SGHRS and CDR2 is YFSETQ. V was cut by 9 bases and J by 3 bases, with 24 bases left in between. In DNA, the CDR3 is TGCGCCACCCGACCGTGGGGGGGCAGGGTCGAAGAGACCCAGTACTTC. Its protein product is CATRPWGGRVEETQYF.

The CDR3 region has the DNA TGTGCCAGCAGTTACTCGATGTCAGTCTCTGGAAACACCATATATTTT. It codes for CASSYSMSVSGNTIYF. The chain is built from TRBV6-5 and TRBJ1-3; D is unresolved. Germline V gives CDR1 MNHEY, CDR2 SVGAGI. V was trimmed by 0 bases and J by 0 bases, leaving 9 bases between them. This CDR3 comprises 16 residues.

This rearrangement joins TRBV6-5 to TRBJ1-1; no clear D gene. The CDR3 totals 15 residues. Germline-derived CDR1 and CDR2 are MNHEY and SVGAGI. Trimming left V 8 bases short and J 4 bases short, with 20 bases between. The CDR3: CASGADGFFTTEAFF. Here the CDR3 DNA reads TGTGCCAGCGGAGCAGATGGTTTTTTCACCACTGAAGCTTTCTTT.